The source of this TCR beta chain is a study of T cell repertoires in cytomegalovirus infection. Many counts were recorded for this clonotype. Its target is not known. The CDR3 loop spans 13 amino acids. The V end lost 1 base, the J end lost 6 bases, and 9 bases lay between the germline ends. Germline-derived CDR1 and CDR2 are SGHTA and FQGNSA. Whole-study results and caveats: HLA-C-restricted, CMV-specific TCR beta clonotypes were dominant ex vivo.

From the reads, TCRdb called clonotypes with MiXCR, one entry per CDR3 protein. The sample yields 490,000 or so distinct CDR3 sequences, 10% to 12% seen once. The chain joins TRBV7-2 to TRBJ1-2; D is unresolved. Specimen: PBMCs. The clonotype originates from a human donor in good health (CMV status not recorded). Some clones in this sample may be carry-over from other donors' samples. CDR3 bases: TGTGCCAGCAGCTTAGTACAGTTGGATGGCTACACCTTC. The encoded protein is CASSLVQLDGYTF.